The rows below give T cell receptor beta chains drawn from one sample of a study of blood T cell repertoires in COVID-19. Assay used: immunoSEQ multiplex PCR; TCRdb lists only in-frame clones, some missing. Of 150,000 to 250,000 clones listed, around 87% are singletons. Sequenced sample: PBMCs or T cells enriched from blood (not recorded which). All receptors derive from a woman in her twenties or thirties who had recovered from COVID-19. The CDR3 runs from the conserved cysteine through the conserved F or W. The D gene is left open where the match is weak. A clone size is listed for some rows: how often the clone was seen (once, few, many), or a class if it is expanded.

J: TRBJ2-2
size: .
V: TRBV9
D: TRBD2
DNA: TGTGCCAGCAGTCCCTCTAGCGGGTTGGCCGGGGAGCTGTTTTTT
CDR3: CASSPSSGLAGELFF

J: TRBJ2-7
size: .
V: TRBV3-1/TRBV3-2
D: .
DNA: TGTGCCAGCAGCCGTGGAGGGGTGGACGAGCAGTACTTC
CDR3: CASSRGGVDEQYF

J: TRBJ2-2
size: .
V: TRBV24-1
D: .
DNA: TGTGCCACCAAATCTAGTACGAACACCGGGGAGCTGTTTTTT
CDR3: CATKSSTNTGELFF

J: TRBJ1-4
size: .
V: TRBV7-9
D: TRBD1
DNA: TGTGCCAGCAGCTTAGTGGAGGGGGCCCTAATCTTT
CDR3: CASSLVEGALIF

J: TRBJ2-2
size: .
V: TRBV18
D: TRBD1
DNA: TGTGCCAGCTCACCAATGGGACAGTTAAACACCGGGGAGCTGTTTTTT
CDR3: CASSPMGQLNTGELFF

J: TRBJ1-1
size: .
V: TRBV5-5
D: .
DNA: TGTGCCAGCAGCCCGGGGGTATTTGAAGCTTTCTTT
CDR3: CASSPGVFEAFF

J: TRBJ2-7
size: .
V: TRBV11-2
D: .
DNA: TGTGCCAGCAGCTGGAGCGGAGGGGTCTACGAGCAGTACTTC
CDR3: CASSWSGGVYEQYF

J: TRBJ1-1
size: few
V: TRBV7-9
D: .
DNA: TGTGCCAGCAGCTTAGCGCTGAAAAACATGAACACTGAAGCTTTCTTT
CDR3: CASSLALKNMNTEAFF

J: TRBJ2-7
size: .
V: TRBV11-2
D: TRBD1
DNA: TGTGCCAGCAGCTTGACCGCCTCCGGGACAGGGCCCTACGAGCAGTACTTC
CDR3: CASSLTASGTGPYEQYF

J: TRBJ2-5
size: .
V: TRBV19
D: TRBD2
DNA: TGTGCCAGTAGTCTATGGACTAGCGGGAGTGAGACCCAGTACTTC
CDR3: CASSLWTSGSETQYF

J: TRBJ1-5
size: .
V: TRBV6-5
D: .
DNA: TGTGCCAGCAGTAGAGGTTTCAGCCAACAGCCCCAGCATTTT
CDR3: CASSRGFSQQPQHF

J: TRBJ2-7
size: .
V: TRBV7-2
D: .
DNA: TGTGCCAGCAGCTTTAAGGGGCTCCCCTCCTACGAGCAGTACTTC
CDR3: CASSFKGLPSYEQYF

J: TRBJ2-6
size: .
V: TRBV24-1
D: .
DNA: TGTGCCACCAGTGTAGGAGGGCCAACTGGGGCCAACGTCCTGACTTTC
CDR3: CATSVGGPTGANVLTF

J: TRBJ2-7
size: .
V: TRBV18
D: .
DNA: TGTGCCAGCTCACCAGAACAGTTCTACGAGCAGTACTTC
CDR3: CASSPEQFYEQYF

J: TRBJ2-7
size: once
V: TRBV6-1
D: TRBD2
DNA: TGTGCCAGCAGTGAATCGGCGGGAGGGCCAGGCGAGCAGTACTTC
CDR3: CASSESAGGPGEQYF

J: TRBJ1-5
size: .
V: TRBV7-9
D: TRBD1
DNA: TGTGCCAGCAGCTTAGTGGGGACAGGAAATCAGCCCCAGCATTTT
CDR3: CASSLVGTGNQPQHF

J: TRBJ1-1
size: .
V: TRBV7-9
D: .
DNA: TGTGCCAGCAGCTCGGGGGGAAGGGACACTGAAGCTTTCTTT
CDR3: CASSSGGRDTEAFF

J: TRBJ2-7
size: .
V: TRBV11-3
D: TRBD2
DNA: TGTGCCAGCAGCTTAGGGCGACTAGCGGGAGGTCCCTACGAGCAGTACTTC
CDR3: CASSLGRLAGGPYEQYF

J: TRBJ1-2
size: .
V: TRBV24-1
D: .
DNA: TGTGCCACCAGTGATTCGACAGTCAACTATGGCTACACCTTC
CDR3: CATSDSTVNYGYTF

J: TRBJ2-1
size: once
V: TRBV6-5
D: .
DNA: TGTGCCAGCAGTTGGCTGGACGGAACAGGTGAGCAGTTCTTC
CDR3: CASSWLDGTGEQFF

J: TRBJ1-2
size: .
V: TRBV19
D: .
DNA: TGTGCCAGTAGTATAGGCAGGGACTATGGCTACACCTTC
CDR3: CASSIGRDYGYTF

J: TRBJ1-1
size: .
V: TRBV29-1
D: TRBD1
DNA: TGCAGCGTTGAAGATGGGGACAGGGGTTTGATGAACACTGAAGCTTTCTTT
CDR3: CSVEDGDRGLMNTEAFF

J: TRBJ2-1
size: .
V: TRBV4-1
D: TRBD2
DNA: TGCGCCAGCAGCCAAGATGGCGGGGGGGCTGGTGAGCAGTTCTTC
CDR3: CASSQDGGGAGEQFF

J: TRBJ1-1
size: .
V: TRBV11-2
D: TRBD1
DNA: TGTGCCAGCAGCTTTTGGGACAGAAACACTGAAGCTTTCTTT
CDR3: CASSFWDRNTEAFF

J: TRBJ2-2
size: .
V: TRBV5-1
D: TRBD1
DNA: TGCGCCAGCAGCCTAGGGACAGGGGTACGACTCAGCACCGGGGAGCTGTTTTTT
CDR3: CASSLGTGVRLSTGELFF

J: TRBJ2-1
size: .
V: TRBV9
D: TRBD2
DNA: TGTGCCAGCAGCCCCGGGGGGTCCCCTATAGGAGGGGAGCAGTTCTTC
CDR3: CASSPGGSPIGGEQFF

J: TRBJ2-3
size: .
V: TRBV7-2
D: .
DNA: TGTGCCAGCAGCTTCAACCACCGGCGGGGGCGGGGAGATACGCAGTATTTT
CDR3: CASSFNHRRGRGDTQYF

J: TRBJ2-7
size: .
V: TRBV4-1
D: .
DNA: TGCGCCAGCAGCCAAGTGTTAGCTTACGAGCAGTACTTC
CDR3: CASSQVLAYEQYF

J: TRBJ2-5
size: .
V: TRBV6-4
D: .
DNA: TGTGCCAGCATGAGGGGACCGGGGGTCGGGACCCAGTACTTC
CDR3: CASMRGPGVGTQYF

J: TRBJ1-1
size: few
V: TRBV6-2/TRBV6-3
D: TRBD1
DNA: TGTGCCAGCAGTAACGCCGGGACAGGCATGAACACTGAAGCTTTCTTT
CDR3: CASSNAGTGMNTEAFF

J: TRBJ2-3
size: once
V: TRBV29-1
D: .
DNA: TGCAGCGTTGAAGTGAGTGCCCGGGATACGCAGTATTTT
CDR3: CSVEVSARDTQYF

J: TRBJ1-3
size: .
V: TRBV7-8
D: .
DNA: TGTGCCAGCAGCCGCCCAGCAGGGCCTGGAAACACCATATATTTT
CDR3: CASSRPAGPGNTIYF